Each of the 21 T cell receptor beta chains below was sequenced from the same sample in a study of robustness of blood B and T cell sequencing (dated by TCRdb to 2017 to 2018). The method behind the library was PCR. Data came from an Illumina MiSeq. cDNA was made using SMARTScribe reverse transcriptase and a 5' template-switch oligo that added a universal priming site. A 12-nucleotide random unique molecular identifier (UMI) was carried by the template-switch oligo, and each cDNA molecule was tagged with this UMI. Clones were called with MiXCR by TCRdb after fastp trimmed the public reads at Q25, and only in-frame beta chains were retained. Identical CDR3 proteins give one entry, which carries the most common genes and DNA. The sample table shows about 2,000 distinct CDR3 sequences, and roughly two thirds are seen once. Clones ranked in the top ten supply under 45% of the sample. TCRbeta repertoires were quantified from mRNA rather than genomic DNA, which captures expressed receptors.

Sequencing was performed on peripheral blood. These receptors originate from a human donor in good health.

This clonotype came up once. This chain joins TRBV20-1 and TRBJ2-1; 13 nucleotides match TRBD2. The CDR3 runs to 16 residues. Germline-derived CDR1 and CDR2 are DFQATT and SNEGSKA (reference sequence). V lost 5 bases, J lost 4 bases, and 8 bases stayed unmatched. In DNA, the CDR3 is TGCAGTGCTCCCGGACTAGCGGGGGCCTTGTACAATGAGCAGTTCTTC. Translating it yields CSAPGLAGALYNEQFF.

The rearrangement uses TRBV28 and TRBJ2-6; no reliable D call. Germline V CDR1 and CDR2: MDHEN, SYDVKM. Trimming shortened V by 2 bases and J by 0 bases, and 11 bases separated the two germline ends. CDR3 length: 17 residues. CDR3 amino acids: CASSLTAYRSGANVLTF. The CDR3 DNA reads TGTGCCAGCAGTTTAACGGCCTACCGCTCTGGGGCCAACGTCCTGACTTTC.

The chain couples TRBV18 to TRBJ1-2, with TRBD1 identical over 7 bases. The CDR3 consists of 12 residues. The V segment lost 4 bases and the J segment 7 bases; nucleotides outside the gene matches: 3. Germline CDR1 and CDR2: KGHSH and LQKENI. CDR3 region: CASSRDRAGYTF. CDR3 nucleotides: TGTGCCAGCTCACGGGACAGAGCTGGCTACACCTTC.

This chain connects TRBV15 to TRBJ2-4; a possible D gene is TRBD2 (5 bases). CDR1 LNHNV and CDR2 YYDKDF come from the germline V gene (reference sequence). The germline V and J ends were trimmed by 0 bases and 0 bases, with 15 bases remaining between them. The CDR3 length is 18 residues. CDR3 loop: CATSRDRGSDLAKNIQYF. CDR3 nucleotide sequence: TGTGCCACCAGCAGAGATCGAGGGTCAGATCTAGCCAAAAACATTCAGTACTTC.

V is TRBV24-1 and J is TRBJ2-2; TRBD2 aligns across 7 bases. CDR1 and CDR2 from the germline V gene are KGHDR and SFDVKD. V lost 3 bases and J lost 0; bases outside the gene matches: 6. This CDR3 has 17 residues. The CDR3 region is CATSDDTGGPNTGELFF. CDR3 DNA: TGTGCCACCAGTGATGATACGGGGGGACCGAACACCGGGGAGCTGTTTTTT.

This chain links TRBV29-1 with TRBJ2-4; 7 bases fit TRBD2. Germline trimming cut 3 bases from V and 10 bases from J; bases unmatched to any gene: 0. CDR3 length: 10 residues. Germline CDR1 reads SQVTM; CDR2 reads ANQGSEA. The CDR3 DNA reads TGCAGCGTTGATAGCGGGATTCAGTACTTC. This sequence encodes CSVDSGIQYF.

The genes are TRBV12-3 or TRBV12-4 and TRBJ1-1, with D possibly matching TRBD1 (6 bases). The CDR3 runs to 11 residues. The V and J ends lost 5 bases and 8 bases respectively, with 9 bases between them. The CDR3 DNA reads as TGTGCCAGCAGTACTAGGGGGGAAGCTTTCTTT. Protein: CASSTRGEAFF.

The genes are TRBV21-1 and TRBJ1-2. TRBV21-1 is a recognized pseudogene. The CDR3 runs 13 residues. The CDR3 DNA reads TGTGCCAGCAGCAAATCGGTTTACTATGGCTACACCTTC. Protein sequence: CASSKSVYYGYTF.

This chain uses TRBV3-1 with TRBJ1-1; tentatively, D is TRBD1 (5 bases). The CDR3 consists of 14 residues. V lost 2 bases and J lost 5, with 12 bases in between. The V gene's germline CDR1 is LGHDT and CDR2 YNNKEL (reference sequence). The CDR3 sequence: CASSQNTGGTEAFF. The CDR3 DNA reads TGTGCCAGCAGCCAAAACACGGGGGGTACTGAAGCTTTCTTT.

This sequence joins TRBV20-1 and TRBJ2-1, with 8 bases lining up with TRBD2. The CDR3 is 14 amino acids. Unmatched junction bases numbered 6, after V lost 2 bases and J lost 6 bases. Germline V gene data show CDR1 as DFQATT and CDR2 as SNEGSKA (reference sequence). CDR3 sequence (DNA): TGCAGTGCTAGACGGGGGGGCCATGGCAATGAGCAGTTCTTC. Encoded protein: CSARRGGHGNEQFF.

The rearrangement links TRBV29-1 to TRBJ2-7, with 10 nucleotides matching TRBD1. The J segment lost 1 base and the V segment lost 5 bases, leaving 8 bases of the junction unmatched. This CDR3 contains 15 residues. CDR1 and CDR2 (germline): SQVTM, ANQGSEA. This CDR3 is CSVIRPGQGSYEQYF. The CDR3 nucleotides read TGCAGCGTTATAAGGCCGGGACAGGGGTCCTACGAGCAGTACTTC.

The rearrangement joins TRBV6-1 to TRBJ2-3; 11 nucleotides line up with TRBD2. The V gene's germline CDR1 is MNHNS and CDR2 SASEGT. The ends lost 7 bases at V and 4 bases at J; junction bases unmatched: 4. The CDR3 has 14 amino acids. CDR3 in amino acids: CASTGLAGSDTQYF. CDR3 bases: TGTGCCAGCACCGGACTAGCGGGTTCAGATACGCAGTATTTT.

The CDR3 DNA sequence: TGTGCCAGCAGCTTAGCGTCCAGCCGCCTGAACACCGGGGAGCTGTTTTTT. Translating gives CASSLASSRLNTGELFF. This chain uses TRBV7-6 with TRBJ2-2, with D uncertain. Trimming pared 0 bases from V and 1 base from J, leaving 12 bases between. The CDR3 runs 17 residues. From germline, CDR1 is SGHVS and CDR2 FNYEAQ.

J is TRBJ2-7 and V is TRBV3-1, with 10 bases fitting TRBD1. Trimming cost V 6 bases and J 3 bases; bases outside gene matches: 11. Germline CDR1 is LGHDT and CDR2 is YNNKEL (reference sequence). This CDR3 spans 16 amino acids. The CDR3 coding sequence is TGTGCCAGCAGTCAACCTTTCCGGGACAGGGGCTACGAGCAGTACTTC. This codes for CASSQPFRDRGYEQYF.

The chain uses TRBV4-1 and TRBJ2-7; 7 bases line up with TRBD2. The CDR3 consists of 13 residues. CDR1 MGHRA and CDR2 YSYEKL come from the germline V gene. With 4 bases clipped from V and 7 bases from J, the junction kept 7 bases outside the gene matches. CDR3 DNA sequence: TGCGCCAGCAGCCCCGGGGAGGGGTGGGAGCAGTACTTC. Amino acids: CASSPGEGWEQYF.

V and J are TRBV12-3 or TRBV12-4 and TRBJ1-2; 11 nucleotides line up with TRBD1. Germline trimming cut 4 bases from V and 5 bases from J; bases unmatched to any gene: 3. The CDR3 totals 14 residues. CDR3 sequence reads: CASSYGTGGYGYTF. DNA of the CDR3: TGTGCCAGCAGTTACGGGACAGGGGGGTATGGCTACACCTTC.

V is TRBV27 and J is TRBJ2-6; D not resolved. Trimming stripped 6 bases from V and 0 bases from J, with 3 bases between. Germline CDR1 is MNHEY and CDR2 is SMNVEV (reference sequence). The CDR3 extends over 13 amino acids. The CDR3 here is CASSHSGANVLTF. The CDR3 bases are TGTGCCAGCAGCCACTCTGGGGCCAACGTCCTGACTTTC. The whole variable domain, remainder taken from reference TRBV27 and TRBJ2-6, is EAQVTQNPRYLITVTGKKLTVTCSQNMNHEYMSWYRQDPGLGLRQIYYSMNVEVTDKGDVPEGYKVSRKEKRNFPLILESPSPNQTSLYFCASSHSGANVLTFGAGSRLTVL.

This clonotype came up a few times. The V call is TRBV5-1, the J call TRBJ1-6; 10 nucleotides agree with TRBD1. CDR3 length equals 14 residues. J was trimmed by 12 bases and V by 3 bases; bases with no gene match: 6. From germline, CDR1 is SGHRS and CDR2 YFSETQ. CDR3 in DNA: TGCGCCAGCAGCTCGGGACAGGGGACTGAACCCCTCCACTTT. Its translation is CASSSGQGTEPLHF.

The V gene is TRBV3-1, the J gene TRBJ2-2, with 12 bases aligning to TRBD2. J gave up 4 bases and V 4 bases, and 7 bases lay outside the gene matches. This CDR3 has 17 amino acids. Germline V gene data show CDR1 as LGHDT and CDR2 as YNNKEL (reference sequence). The CDR3 DNA is TGTGCCAGCAGCCGACGGACTAGCGGGAAAGTCACCGGGGAGCTGTTTTTT. It yields the protein CASSRRTSGKVTGELFF.

The chain joins TRBV20-1 to TRBJ1-1, with 8 bases fitting TRBD1. The V gene end was trimmed by 0 bases and the J gene end by 4 bases; junction bases not matched to a gene: 10. Germline loops: CDR1 DFQATT, CDR2 SNEGSKA (reference sequence). CDR3 size: 16 residues. The CDR3, as DNA: TGCAGTGCTAGAGATCCGGGGACAGGCTCAATCACTGAAGCTTTCTTT. Protein: CSARDPGTGSITEAFF.

V gene TRBV29-1 combines with J gene TRBJ2-3; the D gene could be TRBD1 or TRBD2 (5 bases each). Germline V gives CDR1 SQVTM, CDR2 ANQGSEA. The CDR3 runs 13 residues. The V and J ends lost 2 bases and 0 bases respectively, with 6 bases between them. This CDR3 is CSVEWGSTDTQYF. The CDR3 DNA follows: TGCAGCGTTGAATGGGGGAGCACAGATACGCAGTATTTT.